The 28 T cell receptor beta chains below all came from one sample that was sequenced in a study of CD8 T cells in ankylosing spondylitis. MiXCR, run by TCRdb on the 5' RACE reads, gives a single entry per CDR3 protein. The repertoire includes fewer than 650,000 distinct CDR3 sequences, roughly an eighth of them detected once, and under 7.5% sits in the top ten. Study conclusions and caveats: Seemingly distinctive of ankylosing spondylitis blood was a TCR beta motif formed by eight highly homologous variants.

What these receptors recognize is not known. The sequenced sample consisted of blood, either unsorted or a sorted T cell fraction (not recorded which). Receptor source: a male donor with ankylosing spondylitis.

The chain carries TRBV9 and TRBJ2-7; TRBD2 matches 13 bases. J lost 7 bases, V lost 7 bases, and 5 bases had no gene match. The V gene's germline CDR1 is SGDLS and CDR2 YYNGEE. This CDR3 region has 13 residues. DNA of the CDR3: TGTGCCAGCGGACTACTAGCGGGAGGGGAGCAGTACTTC. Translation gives CASGLLAGGEQYF.

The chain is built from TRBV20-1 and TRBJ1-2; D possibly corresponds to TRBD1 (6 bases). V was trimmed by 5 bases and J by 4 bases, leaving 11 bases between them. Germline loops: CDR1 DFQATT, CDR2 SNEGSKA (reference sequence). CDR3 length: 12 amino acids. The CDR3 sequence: CSARGGLYGYTF. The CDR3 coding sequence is TGCAGTGCTCGGGGGGGGCTCTATGGCTACACCTTC.

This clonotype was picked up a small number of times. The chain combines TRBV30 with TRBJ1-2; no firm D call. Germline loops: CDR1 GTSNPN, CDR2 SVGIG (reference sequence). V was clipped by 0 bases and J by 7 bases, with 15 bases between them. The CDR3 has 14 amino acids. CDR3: CAWSVLGTHVGYTF. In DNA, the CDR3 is TGTGCCTGGAGTGTACTAGGAACACATGTTGGCTACACCTTC.

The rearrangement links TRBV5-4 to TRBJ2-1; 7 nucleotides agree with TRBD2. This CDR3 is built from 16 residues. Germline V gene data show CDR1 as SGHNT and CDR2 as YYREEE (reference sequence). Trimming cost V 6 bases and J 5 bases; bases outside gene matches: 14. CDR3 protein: CASTPRPTAGNNEQFF. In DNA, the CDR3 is TGTGCCAGCACTCCGAGGCCGACAGCGGGGAACAATGAGCAGTTCTTC.

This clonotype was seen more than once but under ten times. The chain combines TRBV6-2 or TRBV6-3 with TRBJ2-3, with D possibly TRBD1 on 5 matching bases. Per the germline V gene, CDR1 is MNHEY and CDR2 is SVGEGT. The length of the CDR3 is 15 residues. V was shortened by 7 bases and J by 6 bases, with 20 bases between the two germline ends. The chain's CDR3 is CASKTWGRTMDTQYF. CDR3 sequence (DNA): TGTGCCAGCAAAACGTGGGGCCGAACCATGGATACGCAGTATTTT.

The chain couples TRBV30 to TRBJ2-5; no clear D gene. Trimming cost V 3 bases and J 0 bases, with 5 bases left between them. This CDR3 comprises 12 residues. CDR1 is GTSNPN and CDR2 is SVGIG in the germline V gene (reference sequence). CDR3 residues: CAWRGYQETQYF. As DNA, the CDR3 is TGTGCCTGGAGAGGGTACCAAGAGACCCAGTACTTC. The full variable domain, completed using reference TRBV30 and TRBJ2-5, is SQTIHQWPATLVQPVGSPLSLECTVEGTSNPNLYWYRQAAGRGLQLLFYSVGIGQISSEVPQNLSASRPQDRQFILSSKKLLLSDSGFYLCAWRGYQETQYFGPGTRLLVL.

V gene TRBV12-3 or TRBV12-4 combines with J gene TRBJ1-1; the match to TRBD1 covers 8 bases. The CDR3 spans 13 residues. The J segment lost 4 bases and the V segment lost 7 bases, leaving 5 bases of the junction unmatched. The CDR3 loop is CASTRGLGTEAFF. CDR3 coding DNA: TGTGCCAGCACCAGGGGGCTTGGCACTGAAGCTTTCTTT.

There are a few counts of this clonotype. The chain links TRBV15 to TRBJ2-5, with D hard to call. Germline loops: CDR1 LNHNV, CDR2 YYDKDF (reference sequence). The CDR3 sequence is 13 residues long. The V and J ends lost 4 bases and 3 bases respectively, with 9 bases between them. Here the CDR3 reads CATSTRRKETQYF. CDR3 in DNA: TGTGCCACCAGCACCAGGAGAAAAGAGACCCAGTACTTC.

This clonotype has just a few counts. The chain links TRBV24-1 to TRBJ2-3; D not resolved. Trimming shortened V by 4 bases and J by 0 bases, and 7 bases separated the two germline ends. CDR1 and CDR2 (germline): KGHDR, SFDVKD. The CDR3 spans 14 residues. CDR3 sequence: CATSETRSTDTQYF. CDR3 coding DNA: TGTGCCACCAGTGAAACGCGGAGCACAGATACGCAGTATTTT.

The CDR3 coding sequence is TGTGCCAGCAGTTTACAGCAACTAGCCAAAAACATTCAGTACTTC. Its protein is CASSLQQLAKNIQYF. The chain has TRBV28 and TRBJ2-4; no definite D call. The CDR3 runs to 15 residues. Germline V gene sequence: CDR1 MDHEN, CDR2 SYDVKM. The V end was cut by 2 bases, the J end by 0 bases, with 8 bases between.

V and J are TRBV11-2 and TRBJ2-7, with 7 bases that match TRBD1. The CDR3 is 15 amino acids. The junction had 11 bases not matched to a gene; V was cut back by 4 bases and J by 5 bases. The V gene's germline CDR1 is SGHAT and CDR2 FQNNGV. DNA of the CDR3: TGTGCCAGCAGCTGGCGGACAGGTCGTGACGACGAGCAGTACTTC. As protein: CASSWRTGRDDEQYF.

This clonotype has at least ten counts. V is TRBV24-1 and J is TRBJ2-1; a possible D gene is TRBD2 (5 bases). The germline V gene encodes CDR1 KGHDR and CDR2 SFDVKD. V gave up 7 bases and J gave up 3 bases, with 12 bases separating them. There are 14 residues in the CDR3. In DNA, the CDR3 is TGTGCCACCAGCGGGAAGGACGGCTACAATGAGCAGTTCTTC. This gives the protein CATSGKDGYNEQFF.

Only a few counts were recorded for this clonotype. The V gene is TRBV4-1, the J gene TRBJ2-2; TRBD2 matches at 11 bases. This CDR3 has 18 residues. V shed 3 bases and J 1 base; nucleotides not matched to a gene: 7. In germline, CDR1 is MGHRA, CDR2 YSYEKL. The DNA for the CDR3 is TGCGCCAGCAGCCATGCCATTCTAGCGGGAGGGAACACCGGGGAGCTGTTTTTT. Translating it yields CASSHAILAGGNTGELFF.

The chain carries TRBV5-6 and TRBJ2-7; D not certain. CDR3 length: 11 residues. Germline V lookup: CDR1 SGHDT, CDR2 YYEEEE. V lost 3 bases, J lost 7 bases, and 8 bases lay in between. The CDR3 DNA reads TGTGCCAGCAGCTCCTCTGGGGAGCAGTACGTC. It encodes CASSSSGEQYV.

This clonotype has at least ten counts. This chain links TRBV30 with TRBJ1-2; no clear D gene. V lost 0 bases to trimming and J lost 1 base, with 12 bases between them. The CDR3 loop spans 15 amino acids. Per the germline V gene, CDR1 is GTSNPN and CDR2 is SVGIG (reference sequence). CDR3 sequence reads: CAWSVLGSHNYGYTF. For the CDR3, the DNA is TGTGCCTGGAGTGTATTGGGCAGCCATAACTATGGCTACACCTTC. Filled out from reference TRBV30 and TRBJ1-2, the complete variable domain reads SQTIHQWPATLVQPVGSPLSLECTVEGTSNPNLYWYRQAAGRGLQLLFYSVGIGQISSEVPQNLSASRPQDRQFILSSKKLLLSDSGFYLCAWSVLGSHNYGYTFGSGTRLTVV.

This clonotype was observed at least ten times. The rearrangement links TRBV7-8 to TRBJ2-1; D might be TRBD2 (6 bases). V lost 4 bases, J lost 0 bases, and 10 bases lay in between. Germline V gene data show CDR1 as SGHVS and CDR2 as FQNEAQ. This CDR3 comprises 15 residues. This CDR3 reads CASSWGLSSYNEQFF. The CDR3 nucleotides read TGTGCCAGCAGCTGGGGACTTAGCTCCTACAATGAGCAGTTCTTC.

The CDR3 spells CASTHFRREVSQYF. The CDR3 DNA reads as TGTGCCAGCACCCACTTCAGAAGGGAGGTATCGCAGTATTTT. This chain links TRBV7-9 with TRBJ2-3, with D possibly matching TRBD2 (6 bases). The CDR3 runs to 14 residues. Trimming left V 7 bases short and J 10 bases short, with 21 bases between. The germline CDR1 and CDR2 sequences are SEHNR and FQNEAQ (reference sequence).

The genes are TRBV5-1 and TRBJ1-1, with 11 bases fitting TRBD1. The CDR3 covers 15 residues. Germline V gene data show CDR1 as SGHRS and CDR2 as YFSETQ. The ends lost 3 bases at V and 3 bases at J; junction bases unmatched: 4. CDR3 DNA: TGCGCCAGCAGCTGGACAGGGGGCAGGGACACTGAAGCTTTCTTT. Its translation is CASSWTGGRDTEAFF.

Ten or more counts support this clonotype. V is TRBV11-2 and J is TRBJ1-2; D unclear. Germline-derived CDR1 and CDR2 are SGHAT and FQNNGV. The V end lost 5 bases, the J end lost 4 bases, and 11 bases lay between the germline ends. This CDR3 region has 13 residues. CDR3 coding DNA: TGTGCCAGCAGCCCCACCAGGATCTATGGCTACACCTTC. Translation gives CASSPTRIYGYTF.

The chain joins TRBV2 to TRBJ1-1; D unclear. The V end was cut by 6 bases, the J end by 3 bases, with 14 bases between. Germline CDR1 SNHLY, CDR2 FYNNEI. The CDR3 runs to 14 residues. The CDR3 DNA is TGTGCCAGCAGCGTCTCAGCCGGGGACACTGAAGCTTTCTTT. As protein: CASSVSAGDTEAFF.

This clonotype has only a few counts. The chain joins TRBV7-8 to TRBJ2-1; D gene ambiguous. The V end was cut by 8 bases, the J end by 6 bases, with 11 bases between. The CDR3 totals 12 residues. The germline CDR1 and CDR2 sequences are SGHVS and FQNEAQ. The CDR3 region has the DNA TGTGCCAGCGGATGGGCCTTCAATGAGCAGTTCTTC. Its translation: CASGWAFNEQFF.

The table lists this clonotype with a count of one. The CDR3 bases are TGTGCCAGCAGCGGGGTGGGGAGCTCCTACGAGCAGTACGTC. This sequence encodes CASSGVGSSYEQYV. V is TRBV2 and J is TRBJ2-7; TRBD2 is a possible D gene (5 bases). The germline CDR1 and CDR2 sequences are SNHLY and FYNNEI. The CDR3 totals 14 residues. Trimming pared 6 bases from V and 0 bases from J, leaving 12 bases between.

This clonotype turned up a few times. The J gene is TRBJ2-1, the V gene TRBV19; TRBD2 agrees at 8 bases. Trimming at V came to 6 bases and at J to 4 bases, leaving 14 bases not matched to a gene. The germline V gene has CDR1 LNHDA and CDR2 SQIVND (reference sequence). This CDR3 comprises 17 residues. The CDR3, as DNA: TGTGCCAGTAGCGGCGGGGGGACCGGGCTTGGATACAATGAGCAGTTCTTC. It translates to CASSGGGTGLGYNEQFF. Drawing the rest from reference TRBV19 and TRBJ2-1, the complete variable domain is DGGITQSPKYLFRKEGQNVTLSCEQNLNHDAMYWYRQDPGQGLRLIYYSQIVNDFQKGDIAEGYSVSREKKESFPLTVTSAQKNPTAFYLCASSGGGTGLGYNEQFFGPGTRLTVL.

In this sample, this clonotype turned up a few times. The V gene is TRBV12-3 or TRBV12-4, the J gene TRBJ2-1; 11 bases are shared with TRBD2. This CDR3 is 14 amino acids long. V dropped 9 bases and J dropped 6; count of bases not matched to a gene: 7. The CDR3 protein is CASRLAGSSNEQFF. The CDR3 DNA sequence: TGTGCCAGTAGACTAGCGGGGAGTTCCAATGAGCAGTTCTTC.

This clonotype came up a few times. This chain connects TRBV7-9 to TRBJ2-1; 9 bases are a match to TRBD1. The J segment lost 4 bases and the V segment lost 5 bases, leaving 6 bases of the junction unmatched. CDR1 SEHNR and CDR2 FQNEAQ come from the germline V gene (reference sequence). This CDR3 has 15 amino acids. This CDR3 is CASSAGQGSYNEQFF. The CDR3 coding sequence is TGTGCCAGCAGCGCGGGACAGGGATCATACAATGAGCAGTTCTTC.

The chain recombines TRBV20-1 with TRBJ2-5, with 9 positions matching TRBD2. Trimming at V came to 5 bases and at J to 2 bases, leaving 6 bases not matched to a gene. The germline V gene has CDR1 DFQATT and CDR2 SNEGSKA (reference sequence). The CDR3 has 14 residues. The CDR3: CSAPHSGRQETQYF. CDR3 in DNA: TGCAGTGCTCCCCACAGCGGGAGGCAAGAGACCCAGTACTTC.

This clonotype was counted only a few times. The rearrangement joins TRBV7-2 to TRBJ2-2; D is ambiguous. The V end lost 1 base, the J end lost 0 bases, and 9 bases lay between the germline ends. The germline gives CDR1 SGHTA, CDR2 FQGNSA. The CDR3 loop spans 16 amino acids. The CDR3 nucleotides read TGTGCCAGCAGCTTAGTGAGCAGCGCGAACACCGGGGAGCTGTTTTTT. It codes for CASSLVSSANTGELFF.

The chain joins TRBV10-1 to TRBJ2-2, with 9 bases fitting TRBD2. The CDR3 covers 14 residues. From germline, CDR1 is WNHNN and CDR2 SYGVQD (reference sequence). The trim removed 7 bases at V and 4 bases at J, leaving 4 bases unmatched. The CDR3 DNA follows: TGCGCCAGCAAGGATAGCGGGAGCACCGGGGAGCTGTTTTTT. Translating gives CASKDSGSTGELFF.